This T cell receptor (beta chain) was retrieved from a study of blood T cell repertoires in COVID-19. About the study: T cells, B-cell-depleted T cells, or PBMCs provided the cDNA or gDNA that served as material.

V dropped 5 bases and J dropped 4; count of bases not matched to a gene: 3. This CDR3 contains 15 residues. The germline V gene encodes CDR1 SGHTA and CDR2 FQGNSA. TCRdb's table, derived via immunoSEQ multiplex PCR, lists solely in-frame clones and lacks some. The sample holds about 380,000 clones, approximately 87% seen once. Study members were between roughly 18 and 100 years old and lived in over 20 US regions. The TCR originated in a man in his thirties or forties who had recovered from COVID-19. The sequenced sample was PBMCs or T cells enriched from blood (not recorded which). V is TRBV7-2 and J is TRBJ2-1; 12 bases agree with TRBD1. CDR3 region: CASSGGQGAYNEQFF. CDR3 DNA sequence: TGTGCCAGCAGCGGGGGACAGGGGGCGTACAATGAGCAGTTCTTC.